Detailed here is one T cell receptor (beta chain). Antigen specificity is unknown. V was clipped by 3 bases and J by 7 bases, with 18 bases between them. This CDR3 region has 15 residues. Germline lookup yields CDR1 MNHNS and CDR2 SASEGT. A multiplex PCR was run with 60 Vbeta primers and 13 Jbeta primers. TCRdb's copy holds only in-frame clones and misses some; the assay was immunoSEQ multiplex PCR. The sample lists 210,000 or so clones; around 85% were seen once. The sample comes from a study of cytomegalovirus exposure and HLA in healthy donors. Donors in the study were healthy people who gave bone marrow. Study results and limitations: Follow-up analysis later connected one missense variant in DCLRE1C with trimming of TCR beta V- and J-genes. The records held CMV serostatus as the only immune exposure information. Later analysis showed TCR association rates varying by HLA locus, highest for DRB1 and lowest for HLA-C.

The chain couples TRBV6-1 to TRBJ1-2; D is perhaps TRBD1 (6 bases). The sequencing input was PBMCs. The sequence was obtained from a girl aged 2 to 9 in good health and CMV-seronegative. The CDR3, as DNA: TGTGCCAGCAGTGAGGAGTTCCAGGGGATTAGTGGCTACACCTTC. This translates into CASSEEFQGISGYTF.